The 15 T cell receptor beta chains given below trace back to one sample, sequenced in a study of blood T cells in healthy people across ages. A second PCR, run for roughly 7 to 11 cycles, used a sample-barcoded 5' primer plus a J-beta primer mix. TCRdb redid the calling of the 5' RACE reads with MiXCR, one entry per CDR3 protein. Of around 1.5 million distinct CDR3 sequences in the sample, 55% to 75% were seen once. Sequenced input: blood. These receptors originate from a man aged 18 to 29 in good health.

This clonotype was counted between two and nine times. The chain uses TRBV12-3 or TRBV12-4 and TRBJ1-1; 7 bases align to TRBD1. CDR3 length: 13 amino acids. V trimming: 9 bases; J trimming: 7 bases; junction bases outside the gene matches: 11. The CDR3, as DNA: TGTGCCAGTAGACAGGGCGTCTTGTTTGAAGCTTTCTTT. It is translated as CASRQGVLFEAFF.

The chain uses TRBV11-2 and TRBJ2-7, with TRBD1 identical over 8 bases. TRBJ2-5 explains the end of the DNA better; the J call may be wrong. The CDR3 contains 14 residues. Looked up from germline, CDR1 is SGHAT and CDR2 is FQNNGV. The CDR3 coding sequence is TGTGCCAGCAGCGAGGACAGGGTGTCAGAGACCCAGTACTTC. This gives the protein CASSEDRVSETQYF.

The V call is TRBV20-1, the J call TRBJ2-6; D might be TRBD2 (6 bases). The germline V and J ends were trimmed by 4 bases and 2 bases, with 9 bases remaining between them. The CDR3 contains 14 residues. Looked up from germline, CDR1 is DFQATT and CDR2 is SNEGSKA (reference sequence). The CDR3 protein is CSATSGAGANVLTF. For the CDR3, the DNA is TGCAGTGCTACGTCGGGGGCTGGGGCCAACGTCCTGACTTTC.

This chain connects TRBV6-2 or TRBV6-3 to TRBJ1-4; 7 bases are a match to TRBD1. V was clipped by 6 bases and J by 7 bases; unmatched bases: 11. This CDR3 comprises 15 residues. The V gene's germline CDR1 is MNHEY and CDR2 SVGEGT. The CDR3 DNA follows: TGTGCCAGCAGCCACCTCGGGACAGTCGGTGAAAAACTGTTTTTT. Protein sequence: CASSHLGTVGEKLFF.

CDR3 protein: CASSQDSGGNNSPLHF. As DNA, the CDR3 is TGCGCCAGCAGCCAAGACTCAGGGGGTAATAATTCACCCCTCCACTTT. This chain uses TRBV4-3 with TRBJ1-6; 7 bases map to TRBD1. Germline V gene lookup returns CDR1 LGHNA and CDR2 YSLEER. This CDR3 region has 16 residues. J gave up 5 bases and V 0 bases, and 4 bases lay outside the gene matches.

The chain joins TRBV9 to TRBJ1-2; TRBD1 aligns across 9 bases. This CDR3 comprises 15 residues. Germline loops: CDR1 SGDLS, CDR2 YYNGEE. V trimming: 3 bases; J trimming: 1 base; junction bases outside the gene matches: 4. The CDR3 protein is CASSETGGHNYGYTF. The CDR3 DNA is TGTGCCAGCAGCGAGACAGGGGGACATAACTATGGCTACACCTTC.

CDR3 in DNA: TGTGCCAGCAGCCCCGGGGCTTCGCCCTACGAGCAGTACTTC. Its translation: CASSPGASPYEQYF. The chain combines TRBV6-6 with TRBJ2-7, with D perhaps matching TRBD1 or TRBD2 (5 bases each). Germline CDR1 is MNHNY and CDR2 is SVGAGI (reference sequence). Between the trimmed V and J ends, which lost 6 bases and 2 bases, there was a span of 14 bases. The CDR3 totals 14 residues.

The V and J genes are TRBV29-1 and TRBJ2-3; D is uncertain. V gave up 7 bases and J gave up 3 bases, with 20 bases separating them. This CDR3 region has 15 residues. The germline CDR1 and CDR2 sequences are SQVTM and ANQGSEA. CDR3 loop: CSAPVRGVRTDTQYF. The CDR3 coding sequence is TGCAGCGCCCCGGTCCGTGGGGTGAGGACAGATACGCAGTATTTT.

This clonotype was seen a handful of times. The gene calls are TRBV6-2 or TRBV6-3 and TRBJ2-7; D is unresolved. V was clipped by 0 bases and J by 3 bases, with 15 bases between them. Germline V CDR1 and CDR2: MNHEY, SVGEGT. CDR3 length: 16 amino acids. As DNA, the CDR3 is TGTGCCAGCAGTTACTCGGCGCAGGCTTCTTTCTACGAGCAGTACTTC. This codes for CASSYSAQASFYEQYF.

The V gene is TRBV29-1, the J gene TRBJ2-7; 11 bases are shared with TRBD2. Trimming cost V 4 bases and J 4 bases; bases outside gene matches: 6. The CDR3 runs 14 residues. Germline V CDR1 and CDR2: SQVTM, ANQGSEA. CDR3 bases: TGCAGCGTTGCGACCACTAGCGGGAGTTACGAGCAGTACTTC. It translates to CSVATTSGSYEQYF.

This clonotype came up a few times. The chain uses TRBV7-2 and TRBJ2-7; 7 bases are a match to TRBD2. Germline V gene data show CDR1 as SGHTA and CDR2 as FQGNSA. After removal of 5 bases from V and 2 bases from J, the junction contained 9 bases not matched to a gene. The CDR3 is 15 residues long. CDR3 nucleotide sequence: TGTGCCAGCAGCCCAACGGGAGGTAGAACCTACGAGCAGTACTTC. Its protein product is CASSPTGGRTYEQYF.

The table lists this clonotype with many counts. CDR3 coding DNA: TGTGCCAGCAGTGACTCGGGACTACAGTCCGGGGAGCTGTTTTTT. This codes for CASSDSGLQSGELFF. This chain joins TRBV6-4 and TRBJ2-2; 7 positions match TRBD2. Trimming took 0 bases from V and 6 from J; bases not matched to a gene: 4. The germline V gene has CDR1 MRHNA and CDR2 SNTAGT. This CDR3 has 15 amino acids.

This CDR3 is CASSFTGTLGSYEQYF. The CDR3 bases are TGCGCCAGCAGCTTCACCGGGACGCTCGGCTCCTACGAGCAGTACTTC. This chain joins TRBV5-1 and TRBJ2-7, with D possibly called TRBD1 or TRBD2 (5 bases each). CDR3 size: 16 residues. Trimming cost V 2 bases and J 0 bases, with 15 bases left between them. Per the germline V gene, CDR1 is SGHRS and CDR2 is YFSETQ.

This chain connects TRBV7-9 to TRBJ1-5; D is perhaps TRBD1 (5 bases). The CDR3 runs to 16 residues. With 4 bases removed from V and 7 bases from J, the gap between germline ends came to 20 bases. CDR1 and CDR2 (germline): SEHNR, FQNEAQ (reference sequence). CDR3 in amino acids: CASSSLGRGVEQPQHF. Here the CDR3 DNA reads TGTGCCAGCAGCTCCCTTGGCCGAGGGGTGGAACAGCCCCAGCATTTT. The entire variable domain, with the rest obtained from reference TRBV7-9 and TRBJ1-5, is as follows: DTGVSQNPRHKITKRGQNVTFRCDPISEHNRLYWYRQTLGQGPEFLTYFQNEAQLEKSRLLSDRFSAERPKGSFSTLEIQRTEQGDSAMYLCASSSLGRGVEQPQHFGDGTRLSIL.

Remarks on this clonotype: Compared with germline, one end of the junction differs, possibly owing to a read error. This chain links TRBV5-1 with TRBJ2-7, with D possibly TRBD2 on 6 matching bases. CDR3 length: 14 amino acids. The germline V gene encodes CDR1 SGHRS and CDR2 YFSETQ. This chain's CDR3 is CVSSLTGELYEQYF. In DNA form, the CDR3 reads TGCGTCAGCAGCTTGACGGGGGAATTATACGAGCAGTACTTC.